This entry features one TCR beta chain sequence. The V gene's germline CDR1 is KGHSH and CDR2 LQKENI. The CDR3 has 15 residues. Germline trimming cut 5 bases from V and 4 bases from J; bases unmatched to any gene: 6. The data derive from a study of blood T cell repertoires in COVID-19. Turning to the study itself: Acute-phase and convalescent COVID-19 samples originated in the United States, Italy and Spain. T cells, B-cell-depleted T cells, or PBMCs provided the cDNA or gDNA that served as material.

Per the original data handling: Estimated nucleated cell counts came from reference gene primer amplification. Produced via immunoSEQ multiplex PCR; TCRdb's table is partial and in-frame only. The V and J calls and clone size are taken from that table; D and trimming were inferred from the DNA. The sample consists of 52,000 or so clones, approximately 80% of them appearing once. This sequence originates from a human donor in a cohort sampled during active or convalescent COVID-19. Sequencing was performed on peripheral blood. The chain employs TRBV18 and TRBJ1-5; 9 bases agree with TRBD1. CDR3 coding DNA: TGTGCCAGCTCAGCGGACAGGGGCGGGAATCAGCCCCAGCATTTT. Its translation is CASSADRGGNQPQHF.